This is a list of T cell receptor beta chains from one sample in a study of T cell responses to AZD1222 COVID-19 vaccine. Repertoires were generated with immunoSEQ multiplex PCR, while TCRdb's copy carries only in-frame clones and drops some. Of 150,000 to 200,000 clones listed, 90% to 95% are singletons. The sample here was peripheral blood, taken 28 days after the second AZD1222 dose. The receptor set was obtained from an adult who received the AZD1222 COVID-19 vaccine. CDR3s include the opening cysteine and the closing phenylalanine or tryptophan. The order of the fields is J gene, V gene, D gene, clone size, CDR3 DNA, CDR3 protein. D genes are given only for firm matches. Size is omitted from some rows. Given values are once, few, many or a class for expanded clones.

j_gene: TRBJ1-2; v_gene: TRBV9; d_gene: NA; abundance: NA; CDR3nt: TGTGCCAGCAGCGTAGGTTGGGGGCCCTACGGCTACACCTTC; CDR3aa: CASSVGWGPYGYTF
j_gene: TRBJ1-6; v_gene: TRBV12-1; d_gene: NA; abundance: NA; CDR3nt: TGTGCCAGCAGTTCTCGACCGGGACAGGGACGAAGCTCCTATAATTCACCCCTCCACTTT; CDR3aa: CASSSRPGQGRSSYNSPLHF
j_gene: TRBJ2-7; v_gene: TRBV6-2/TRBV6-3; d_gene: TRBD2; abundance: few; CDR3nt: TGTGCCAGCAGTTACGGGACTAGCTCCTACGAGCAGTACTTC; CDR3aa: CASSYGTSSYEQYF
j_gene: TRBJ1-5; v_gene: TRBV12-3/TRBV12-4; d_gene: NA; abundance: NA; CDR3nt: TGTGCCAGCAGTCGTAATAGCAATCAGCCCCAGCATTTT; CDR3aa: CASSRNSNQPQHF
j_gene: TRBJ1-5; v_gene: TRBV19; d_gene: NA; abundance: NA; CDR3nt: TGTGCCAGTAGTATCGGGGGCGCAAGGAATCAGCCCCAGCATTTT; CDR3aa: CASSIGGARNQPQHF
j_gene: TRBJ1-1; v_gene: TRBV2; d_gene: TRBD1; abundance: NA; CDR3nt: TGTGCCAGCAGACTACAGGGGGACGCCACTGAAGCTTTCTTT; CDR3aa: CASRLQGDATEAFF
j_gene: TRBJ1-5; v_gene: TRBV27; d_gene: NA; abundance: NA; CDR3nt: TGTGCCAGCAGTTTTAGTAGCAATCAGCCCCAGCATTTT; CDR3aa: CASSFSSNQPQHF
j_gene: TRBJ1-6; v_gene: TRBV6-2/TRBV6-3; d_gene: NA; abundance: NA; CDR3nt: TGTGCCAGCAGTTACTCGATACAAGTGCGGCATTCACCCCTCCACTTT; CDR3aa: CASSYSIQVRHSPLHF
j_gene: TRBJ2-1; v_gene: TRBV5-6; d_gene: TRBD2; abundance: NA; CDR3nt: TGTGCCAGCAGCTATCTAACGGGAGGGCCACCAACGCCTGAGCAGTTCTTC; CDR3aa: CASSYLTGGPPTPEQFF
j_gene: TRBJ1-2; v_gene: TRBV10-1; d_gene: TRBD1; abundance: NA; CDR3nt: TGCGCCAGCGGATTTACCTTCGGGACAGACTATGGCTACACCTTC; CDR3aa: CASGFTFGTDYGYTF
j_gene: TRBJ2-7; v_gene: TRBV4-3; d_gene: NA; abundance: NA; CDR3nt: TGCGCCAGCAGCCCGACAACGGTGGGGGAGCAGTACTTC; CDR3aa: CASSPTTVGEQYF
j_gene: TRBJ2-7; v_gene: TRBV6-5; d_gene: NA; abundance: NA; CDR3nt: TGTGCCAGCGCCCGGGATCTATACGAGCAGTACTTC; CDR3aa: CASARDLYEQYF
j_gene: TRBJ1-4; v_gene: TRBV7-2; d_gene: NA; abundance: few; CDR3nt: TGTGCCAGCAGCTTAGCCACAGCCATGACTTTGGCCTCGGGGGTGGAGGAAAAACTGTTTTTT; CDR3aa: CASSLATAMTLASGVEEKLFF
j_gene: TRBJ2-2; v_gene: TRBV7-9; d_gene: NA; abundance: NA; CDR3nt: TGTGCCAGCAGCTTATCGCCCAGGGTGGGGTTGAACACCGGGGAGCTGTTTTTT; CDR3aa: CASSLSPRVGLNTGELFF
j_gene: TRBJ2-4; v_gene: TRBV11-2; d_gene: NA; abundance: NA; CDR3nt: TGTGCCAGCAGCTTAGGTCGACCAAACATTCAGTACTTC; CDR3aa: CASSLGRPNIQYF
j_gene: TRBJ2-7; v_gene: TRBV5-1; d_gene: NA; abundance: NA; CDR3nt: TGCGCCAGCAGCTTTACGAGCTCCTACGAGCAGTACTTC; CDR3aa: CASSFTSSYEQYF
j_gene: TRBJ2-1; v_gene: TRBV7-9; d_gene: NA; abundance: NA; CDR3nt: TGTGCCAGCAGCTTAGGAGTGTACAAGTACAATGAGCAGTTCTTC; CDR3aa: CASSLGVYKYNEQFF
j_gene: TRBJ2-7; v_gene: TRBV12-3/TRBV12-4; d_gene: NA; abundance: few; CDR3nt: TGTGCCAGCAGAACGCCCCTCAGCGAGCAGTACTTC; CDR3aa: CASRTPLSEQYF
j_gene: TRBJ2-7; v_gene: TRBV10-3; d_gene: TRBD1; abundance: once; CDR3nt: TGTGCCATCAGTGGCGGACAGGGATTGTACTACGAGCAGTACTTC; CDR3aa: CAISGGQGLYYEQYF
j_gene: TRBJ2-7; v_gene: TRBV7-9; d_gene: NA; abundance: NA; CDR3nt: TGTGCCAGCAGCTTAGGGGGGAGGAGGCCCTACGAGCAGTACTTC; CDR3aa: CASSLGGRRPYEQYF
j_gene: TRBJ1-5; v_gene: TRBV19; d_gene: TRBD1; abundance: NA; CDR3nt: TGTGCCAGTAGGAGACCCGGGGACAGGGGGACTCAGCCCCAGCATTTT; CDR3aa: CASRRPGDRGTQPQHF
j_gene: TRBJ2-1; v_gene: TRBV7-3; d_gene: NA; abundance: NA; CDR3nt: TGTGCCAGCAGCTTAATCCCGAGATCCAATGAGCAGTTCTTC; CDR3aa: CASSLIPRSNEQFF
j_gene: TRBJ1-5; v_gene: TRBV2; d_gene: NA; abundance: NA; CDR3nt: TGTGCCAGCACTGCGGGCGAGGATCAGCCCCAGCATTTT; CDR3aa: CASTAGEDQPQHF
j_gene: TRBJ2-5; v_gene: TRBV18; d_gene: TRBD1; abundance: NA; CDR3nt: TGTGCCAGCTCACCACCCCGGACAGGCCAAGAGACCCAGTACTTC; CDR3aa: CASSPPRTGQETQYF
j_gene: TRBJ1-2; v_gene: TRBV7-2; d_gene: NA; abundance: NA; CDR3nt: TGTGCCAGCAGCTTCGGACCTACCTATGGCTACACCTTC; CDR3aa: CASSFGPTYGYTF
j_gene: TRBJ2-1; v_gene: TRBV18; d_gene: NA; abundance: NA; CDR3nt: TGTGCCAGCTCACTAGACTACCGCCCTGGGCAGTTCTTC; CDR3aa: CASSLDYRPGQFF
j_gene: TRBJ2-1; v_gene: TRBV7-3; d_gene: TRBD2; abundance: NA; CDR3nt: TGTGCCAGCAGCTCACTAGCGGGAGAAAATAATGAGCAGTTCTTC; CDR3aa: CASSSLAGENNEQFF
j_gene: TRBJ2-7; v_gene: TRBV12-3/TRBV12-4; d_gene: NA; abundance: NA; CDR3nt: TGTGCCAGCAGTCCCGGACAGCTTTACGAGCAGTACTTC; CDR3aa: CASSPGQLYEQYF
j_gene: TRBJ2-7; v_gene: TRBV7-2; d_gene: TRBD1; abundance: NA; CDR3nt: TGTGCCAGCAGGTTTACCGGGACAGGGTATGACGAGCAGTACTTC; CDR3aa: CASRFTGTGYDEQYF
j_gene: TRBJ1-2; v_gene: TRBV7-2; d_gene: NA; abundance: once; CDR3nt: TGTGCCAGCAGCCTAGCCAGGACTGGCTACACCTTC; CDR3aa: CASSLARTGYTF
j_gene: TRBJ2-7; v_gene: TRBV7-8; d_gene: NA; abundance: NA; CDR3nt: TGTGCCAGCAGCTTAGCCCTCGCCATTGGACGGATACGATCCTACGAGCAGTACTTC; CDR3aa: CASSLALAIGRIRSYEQYF
j_gene: TRBJ2-1; v_gene: TRBV6-5; d_gene: TRBD2; abundance: NA; CDR3nt: TGTGCCAGCAGTTACTCGAGACTAGCGGGGGGGAATGAGCAGTTCTTC; CDR3aa: CASSYSRLAGGNEQFF
j_gene: TRBJ2-5; v_gene: TRBV6-1; d_gene: NA; abundance: NA; CDR3nt: TGTGCCAGCAGTGAAGCCAGGGGAGGAGAAGAGACCCAGTACTTC; CDR3aa: CASSEARGGEETQYF
j_gene: TRBJ2-7; v_gene: TRBV13; d_gene: TRBD1; abundance: NA; CDR3nt: TGTGCCAGCAGCTTTGCCGGGACAGGCTACGAGCAGTACTTC; CDR3aa: CASSFAGTGYEQYF
j_gene: TRBJ1-2; v_gene: TRBV2; d_gene: TRBD1; abundance: once; CDR3nt: TGTGCCAGCAGCGCCCCGGGACAGGGGGCCCTCTATGGCTACACCTTC; CDR3aa: CASSAPGQGALYGYTF
j_gene: TRBJ2-7; v_gene: TRBV6-6; d_gene: NA; abundance: once; CDR3nt: TGTGCCAGCAGTTACTCGGGCGGGATGGGCCACGAGCAGTACTTC; CDR3aa: CASSYSGGMGHEQYF
j_gene: TRBJ1-6; v_gene: TRBV10-3; d_gene: TRBD1; abundance: NA; CDR3nt: TGTGCCATCAGTGACGACAGGGTCGGGTCCTATAATTCACCCCTCCACTTT; CDR3aa: CAISDDRVGSYNSPLHF
j_gene: TRBJ1-2; v_gene: TRBV5-1; d_gene: NA; abundance: NA; CDR3nt: TGCGCCAGCAGCTCTCAGGGTCTAAGTTATGGCTACACCTTC; CDR3aa: CASSSQGLSYGYTF
j_gene: TRBJ1-1; v_gene: TRBV15; d_gene: NA; abundance: NA; CDR3nt: TGTGCCACCAGCAGAGATCTGGCAGGGAACACTGAAGCTTTCTTT; CDR3aa: CATSRDLAGNTEAFF
j_gene: TRBJ1-1; v_gene: TRBV28; d_gene: TRBD1; abundance: NA; CDR3nt: TGTGCCAGCAGCTTGGGACAGGGGCGTTTCACTGAAGCTTTCTTT; CDR3aa: CASSLGQGRFTEAFF
j_gene: TRBJ1-2; v_gene: TRBV4-2; d_gene: NA; abundance: NA; CDR3nt: TGTGCCAGCAGCCCCCGAGGGGAAGGGCGGGACTATGGCTACACCTTC; CDR3aa: CASSPRGEGRDYGYTF
j_gene: TRBJ2-3; v_gene: TRBV5-4; d_gene: NA; abundance: NA; CDR3nt: TGTGCCAGCAGCCCGGCGGGCCCCACAGATACGCAGTATTTT; CDR3aa: CASSPAGPTDTQYF
j_gene: TRBJ2-7; v_gene: TRBV11-2; d_gene: NA; abundance: NA; CDR3nt: TGTGCCAGCAGCTCCTCGCTAGCGAAGGGCCCCCTCCTCGAGCAGTACTTC; CDR3aa: CASSSSLAKGPLLEQYF
j_gene: TRBJ2-7; v_gene: TRBV5-4; d_gene: NA; abundance: once; CDR3nt: TGTGCCAGCAGCGGGTGGACGGACTCCTACGAGCAGTACTTC; CDR3aa: CASSGWTDSYEQYF
j_gene: TRBJ2-7; v_gene: TRBV6-5; d_gene: NA; abundance: NA; CDR3nt: TGTGCCAGCAGTACGACACTCTTGAGCTCCTACGAGCAGTACTTC; CDR3aa: CASSTTLLSSYEQYF
j_gene: TRBJ1-1; v_gene: TRBV11-2; d_gene: TRBD1; abundance: NA; CDR3nt: TGTGCCAGCAGCCCTCAGGGGGCAGGGAGATTGAACACTGAAGCTTTCTTT; CDR3aa: CASSPQGAGRLNTEAFF
j_gene: TRBJ2-7; v_gene: TRBV28; d_gene: NA; abundance: NA; CDR3nt: TGTGCCAGCAGTCCCCCCGGCGGCGAGCAGTACTTC; CDR3aa: CASSPPGGEQYF
j_gene: TRBJ2-2; v_gene: TRBV19; d_gene: TRBD1; abundance: NA; CDR3nt: TGTGCCAGTAGTAACCCGGGACAGATAAACACCGGGGAGCTGTTTTTT; CDR3aa: CASSNPGQINTGELFF
j_gene: TRBJ1-6; v_gene: TRBV10-3; d_gene: TRBD1; abundance: NA; CDR3nt: TGTGCCATCAGCGACAGGGGCGGAAATTCACCCCTCCACTTT; CDR3aa: CAISDRGGNSPLHF
j_gene: TRBJ2-3; v_gene: TRBV9; d_gene: TRBD2; abundance: once; CDR3nt: TGTGCCAGCAGCGTAGGTAACGGGGGGGGCACAGATACGCAGTATTTT; CDR3aa: CASSVGNGGGTDTQYF
j_gene: TRBJ1-1; v_gene: TRBV5-6; d_gene: TRBD1; abundance: NA; CDR3nt: TGTGCCAGCAGCCATAACCGGGACAGGTTTGAAGCTTTCTTT; CDR3aa: CASSHNRDRFEAFF
j_gene: TRBJ1-2; v_gene: TRBV5-6; d_gene: TRBD1; abundance: NA; CDR3nt: TGTGCCAGCAGCTTCCGGGACAGGGGGAACTATGGCTACACCTTC; CDR3aa: CASSFRDRGNYGYTF
j_gene: TRBJ1-2; v_gene: TRBV6-5; d_gene: TRBD1; abundance: NA; CDR3nt: TGTGCCAGCACCACTAGGCGACAGGGTGGCTATGGCTACACCTTC; CDR3aa: CASTTRRQGGYGYTF
j_gene: TRBJ2-1; v_gene: TRBV9; d_gene: TRBD2; abundance: NA; CDR3nt: TGTGCCAGCAGCACCATACCGGGACTAACGCTCCATGAGCAGTTCTTC; CDR3aa: CASSTIPGLTLHEQFF